A single sample gave rise to the 25 T cell receptor beta chains below, sequenced in a study of blood T cell repertoires in COVID-19. Libraries were prepared by immunoSEQ multiplex PCR; TCRdb keeps only in-frame clonotypes and omits some of them. The sample has more than 75,000 clones; around 84% are singletons. Sequenced sample: peripheral blood. The receptors derive from a human donor in a cohort sampled during active COVID-19.

The rearrangement links TRBV5-4 to TRBJ1-1, with a tentative D call TRBD1 (5 bases). Germline-derived CDR1 and CDR2 are SGHNT and YYREEE (reference sequence). Trimming took 4 bases from V and 4 from J, leaving 17 bases between them. CDR3 length: 15 amino acids. CDR3 sequence: CASSRPQGGGTEAFF. The CDR3 region has the DNA TGTGCCAGCAGCCGACCTCAGGGCGGTGGCACTGAAGCTTTCTTT.

This clone was detected once. This chain links TRBV7-8 with TRBJ1-2; D is ambiguous. The germline gives CDR1 SGHVS, CDR2 FQNEAQ. V was pared by 5 bases and J by 8 bases, with 15 bases between. The CDR3 totals 13 residues. The CDR3 sequence: CASSVHGQAGYTF. The DNA of the CDR3 is TGTGCCAGCAGCGTACATGGGCAGGCGGGCTACACCTTC.

This clone has only one observation. This chain uses TRBV2 with TRBJ2-4, with 8 bases fitting TRBD1. This CDR3 is 14 amino acids long. V was clipped by 10 bases and J by 4 bases; unmatched bases: 9. Germline CDR1 reads SNHLY; CDR2 reads FYNNEI. The DNA of the CDR3 is TGTGCCACCTCCGGGACAGGAAAAAAAAACATTCAGTACTTC. Its protein is CATSGTGKKNIQYF.

The rearrangement uses TRBV18 and TRBJ1-5; D perhaps matches TRBD1 (5 bases). Germline V gene lookup returns CDR1 KGHSH and CDR2 LQKENI. There are 15 residues in the CDR3. V lost 6 bases to trimming and J lost 4 bases, with 16 bases between them. CDR3 in DNA: TGTGCCAGCTCGGAGAGACAGCTTTCTAATCAGCCCCAGCATTTT. It specifies CASSERQLSNQPQHF.

This rearrangement joins TRBV5-1 to TRBJ2-1, with 8 bases matching TRBD1. The length of the CDR3 is 14 residues. V trimming: 4 bases; J trimming: 5 bases; junction bases outside the gene matches: 5. The germline CDR1 and CDR2 sequences are SGHRS and YFSETQ. DNA for the CDR3: TGCGCCAGCAGCGTACAGGGGGAGGACAATGAGCAGTTCTTC. Amino acids: CASSVQGEDNEQFF.

The rearrangement joins TRBV3-1 (or the pseudogene TRBV3-2) to TRBJ1-1; no firm D call. Between the trimmed V and J ends, which lost 1 base and 8 bases, there was a span of 8 bases. CDR3 size: 12 residues. Germline V gene sequence: CDR1 LGHDT, CDR2 YNNKEL (reference sequence). This chain's CDR3 is CASSQVNGEAFF. In DNA form, the CDR3 reads TGTGCCAGCAGCCAAGTAAACGGGGAAGCTTTCTTT.

This chain connects TRBV19 to TRBJ2-3; the D is unclear. The CDR3 contains 14 residues. Looked up from germline, CDR1 is LNHDA and CDR2 is SQIVND (reference sequence). The V end lost 3 bases, the J end lost 0 bases, and 7 bases lay between the germline ends. CDR3 loop: CASSIWQSTDTQYF. The CDR3 DNA sequence: TGTGCCAGTAGTATTTGGCAGAGCACAGATACGCAGTATTTT.

The rearrangement joins TRBV30 to TRBJ1-6; TRBD1 aligns across 7 bases. Germline assignment: CDR1 GTSNPN and CDR2 SVGIG (reference sequence). The V and J ends lost 6 bases and 7 bases, in that order; junction bases with no gene match: 6. The CDR3 is 13 residues long. DNA for the CDR3: TGTGCCTGCGCCCGGGACAGCAATTCACCCCTCCACTTT. It specifies CACARDSNSPLHF.

The chain couples TRBV6-1 to TRBJ2-6; tentative D call: TRBD1 (5 bases). CDR1 and CDR2 (germline): MNHNS, SASEGT. CDR3 size: 17 residues. Trimming removed 2 bases at V and 0 bases at J, with 11 bases between. CDR3 DNA sequence: TGTGCCAGCAGTGAAAGAAACAGGCTCTCTGGGGCCAACGTCCTGACTTTC. It codes for CASSERNRLSGANVLTF.

This clone has only one observation. The chain recombines TRBV3-1 (or the pseudogene TRBV3-2) with TRBJ2-1, with TRBD1 identical over 8 bases. The V gene end was trimmed by 5 bases and the J gene end by 8 bases; junction bases not matched to a gene: 8. Germline CDR1 and CDR2: LGHDT and YNNKEL (reference sequence). The length of the CDR3 is 14 residues. For the CDR3, the DNA is TGTGCCAGCAGCTCGACAGGGGTTGGCGATGAGCAGTTCTTC. It yields the protein CASSSTGVGDEQFF.

In its sample, this clone was seen a few times. The chain is built from TRBV5-1 and TRBJ2-7; 8 nucleotides agree with TRBD1. Germline trimming cut 4 bases from V and 3 bases from J; bases unmatched to any gene: 6. Germline V gene lookup returns CDR1 SGHRS and CDR2 YFSETQ. The CDR3 consists of 14 residues. Written as DNA, the CDR3 is TGCGCCAGCAGCGAGAAACAGGGGGGCTACGAGCAGTACTTC. It encodes CASSEKQGGYEQYF. Looking up the rest from reference TRBV5-1 and TRBJ2-7 gives the full variable domain: KAGVTQTPRYLIKTRGQQVTLSCSPISGHRSVSWYQQTPGQGLQFLFEYFSETQRNKGNFPGRFSGRQFSNSRSEMNVSTLELGDSALYLCASSEKQGGYEQYFGPGTRLTVT.

V usage is TRBV9 and J usage is TRBJ1-3; D might be TRBD1 (6 bases). Per the germline V gene, CDR1 is SGDLS and CDR2 is YYNGEE. The length of the CDR3 is 17 residues. V lost 0 bases and J lost 4, with 17 bases in between. The CDR3 protein is CASSVGSGVGLGNTIYF. DNA for the CDR3: TGTGCCAGCAGCGTAGGGTCAGGGGTCGGATTAGGAAACACCATATATTTT.

The rearrangement links TRBV29-1 to TRBJ1-2; D gene ambiguous. This CDR3 contains 10 residues. Deletions cut 4 bases from V and 8 bases from J, with 8 bases between. CDR1 is SQVTM, CDR2 ANQGSEA, per germline. CDR3 in amino acids: CSVGGEGYTF. CDR3 DNA sequence: TGCAGCGTTGGTGGGGAGGGCTACACCTTC.

The chain recombines TRBV19 with TRBJ2-3; D is unclear. Trimming took off 3 bases at V and 3 bases at J, with 10 bases between the two ends. The CDR3 is 14 residues long. Germline lookup yields CDR1 LNHDA and CDR2 SQIVND (reference sequence). The CDR3 region is CASSITAETDTQYF. CDR3 bases: TGTGCCAGTAGTATTACCGCTGAGACAGATACGCAGTATTTT. The whole variable domain, filled in from reference TRBV19 and TRBJ2-3, reads DGGITQSPKYLFRKEGQNVTLSCEQNLNHDAMYWYRQDPGQGLRLIYYSQIVNDFQKGDIAEGYSVSREKKESFPLTVTSAQKNPTAFYLCASSITAETDTQYFGPGTRLTVL.

In its sample, this clone was seen once. The genes are TRBV5-7 and TRBJ2-7; 9 bases match TRBD1. TRBV5-7 is an ORF for which the function is uncertain. Losses at the gene ends were 3 bases for V and 4 bases for J; bases not matched to a gene: 8. This CDR3 contains 15 residues. The CDR3 reads CASSSPGQGFYEQYF. For the CDR3, the DNA is TGTGCCAGCAGCTCTCCGGGACAGGGCTTTTACGAGCAGTACTTC.

The table lists this clone with a few counts. J is TRBJ2-5 and V is TRBV5-1, with 14 bases fitting TRBD2. This CDR3 comprises 20 residues. CDR1 is SGHRS and CDR2 is YFSETQ in the germline V gene. Trimming took 3 bases from V and 4 from J; bases not matched to a gene: 17. The CDR3 DNA is TGCGCCAGCAGCTCCGGACTAGCGGGAGGAAGAGGCCAAGTGGGAGAGACCCAGTACTTC. Its translation: CASSSGLAGGRGQVGETQYF.

The chain carries TRBV4-2 and TRBJ2-1; TRBD2 matches 8 bases. The CDR3 is 16 amino acids. With 5 bases clipped from V and 1 base from J, the junction kept 7 bases outside the gene matches. Germline V gene data show CDR1 as LGHNA and CDR2 as YNFKEQ. The chain's CDR3 is CASSKGTSNSYNEQFF. Here the CDR3 DNA reads TGTGCCAGCAGCAAAGGGACTAGTAATTCCTACAATGAGCAGTTCTTC.

A single count supports this clone. The chain couples TRBV2 to TRBJ2-1, with D tentatively TRBD1 (5 bases). The CDR3 extends over 12 amino acids. Germline lookup yields CDR1 SNHLY and CDR2 FYNNEI. V lost 6 bases and J lost 12, with 15 bases in between. The CDR3 reads CASRIGHEVQFF. The CDR3 DNA is TGTGCCAGCAGGATAGGACACGAGGTGCAGTTCTTC.

The chain joins TRBV5-5 to TRBJ2-7, with 8 bases aligning to TRBD1. The CDR3 has 15 residues. With 4 bases clipped from V and 0 bases from J, the junction kept 6 bases outside the gene matches. The germline V gene has CDR1 SGHKS and CDR2 YYEKEE (reference sequence). The CDR3 DNA is TGTGCCAGCAGCCCCGGACAGGGTAGCTCCTACGAGCAGTACTTC. Translation gives CASSPGQGSSYEQYF.

This clone was seen only once. The chain carries TRBV27 and TRBJ2-6, with a weak D call TRBD2 (5 bases). CDR3 length: 18 residues. Trimming shortened V by 3 bases and J by 4 bases, and 19 bases separated the two germline ends. Germline V gene sequence: CDR1 MNHEY, CDR2 SMNVEV (reference sequence). The CDR3 DNA is TGTGCCAGCAGTTTGGTCCTTTTCGAGGGTACCGGGGCCAACGTCCTGACTTTC. As protein: CASSLVLFEGTGANVLTF. Based on the CDR3 plus reference TRBV27 and TRBJ2-6, the full variable domain is EAQVTQNPRYLITVTGKKLTVTCSQNMNHEYMSWYRQDPGLGLRQIYYSMNVEVTDKGDVPEGYKVSRKEKRNFPLILESPSPNQTSLYFCASSLVLFEGTGANVLTFGAGSRLTVL.

The gene calls are TRBV27 and TRBJ2-3, with 9 bases identical to TRBD2. V trimming: 2 bases; J trimming: 5 bases; junction bases outside the gene matches: 5. The CDR3 runs to 15 residues. In germline, CDR1 is MNHEY, CDR2 SMNVEV (reference sequence). The CDR3: CASSLGGGEVDTQYF. The CDR3 DNA follows: TGTGCCAGCAGTTTAGGCGGGGGGGAAGTAGATACGCAGTATTTT.

The rearrangement joins TRBV3-1 (or the pseudogene TRBV3-2) to TRBJ1-2, with TRBD1 matching over 7 bases. The CDR3 is 13 amino acids. Per the germline V gene, CDR1 is LGHDT and CDR2 is YNNKEL (reference sequence). V shed 1 base, J shed 8 bases, and the junction held 4 bases outside the gene matches. CDR3 residues: CASSQGQGEGYTF. The CDR3 DNA sequence: TGTGCCAGCAGCCAAGGACAGGGAGAAGGCTACACCTTC.

This chain uses TRBV3-1 (or the pseudogene TRBV3-2) with TRBJ2-5; 8 nucleotides align to TRBD1. CDR1 is LGHDT and CDR2 is YNNKEL in the germline V gene (reference sequence). With 1 base clipped from V and 7 bases from J, the junction kept 8 bases outside the gene matches. The CDR3 contains 15 residues. CDR3 sequence reads: CASSQGQGAFGTQYF. The CDR3 DNA is TGTGCCAGCAGCCAAGGGCAGGGGGCTTTTGGGACCCAGTACTTC.

This chain connects TRBV5-4 to TRBJ2-2, with 9 bases identical to TRBD1. CDR1 and CDR2 from the germline V gene are SGHNT and YYREEE (reference sequence). This CDR3 contains 15 residues. J gave up 5 bases and V 5 bases, and 7 bases lay outside the gene matches. CDR3 nucleotides: TGTGCCAGCAGTTCGGACAGGGGTCGGACCGGGGAGCTGTTTTTT. Translated: CASSSDRGRTGELFF.

In this sample, this clone turned up once. V is TRBV18 and J is TRBJ1-1; D not resolved. From germline, CDR1 is KGHSH and CDR2 LQKENI. Trimming shortened V by 6 bases and J by 1 base, and 9 bases separated the two germline ends. CDR3 size: 13 residues. The CDR3 loop reads CASSQATNTEAFF. CDR3 sequence (DNA): TGTGCCAGCTCTCAAGCCACGAACACTGAAGCTTTCTTT.